The 10 T cell receptor beta chains listed next were all sequenced from one sample in a study of siplizumab effects on memory and regulatory T cells. Sequencing used immunoSEQ multiplex PCR; TCRdb keeps in-frame clones, though not all of them. Altogether about 110,000 clones are present, 92% being singletons, with the ten largest covering 0.65% to 0.9%. The source material was Tregs sorted from blood. Every receptor here comes from a human donor in good health.

This sequence joins TRBV9 and TRBJ1-2; 10 nucleotides agree with TRBD1. The germline CDR1 and CDR2 sequences are SGDLS and YYNGEE. With 4 bases clipped from V and 3 bases from J, the junction kept 6 bases outside the gene matches. The CDR3 contains 15 residues. DNA for the CDR3: TGTGCCAGCAGCCCAACCGGGACAGGGGACTATGGCTACACCTTC. The encoded protein is CASSPTGTGDYGYTF.

The chain couples TRBV7-9 to TRBJ2-5; D might be TRBD2 (5 bases). The CDR3 is made up of 14 amino acids. V was pared by 5 bases and J by 1 base, with 11 bases between. Germline CDR1 reads SEHNR; CDR2 reads FQNEAQ (reference sequence). The CDR3 sequence: CASSHRGRQETQYF. For the CDR3, the DNA is TGTGCCAGCAGCCACCGGGGTCGCCAAGAGACCCAGTACTTC.

The rearrangement joins TRBV2 to TRBJ1-5; TRBD1 matches at 8 bases. The CDR3 contains 16 residues. CDR1 and CDR2 (germline): SNHLY, FYNNEI. Trimming cost V 4 bases and J 2 bases; bases outside gene matches: 7. DNA for the CDR3: TGTGCCAGCAGTGGAGGGACAGGAGATCGCAATCAGCCCCAGCATTTT. Encoded protein: CASSGGTGDRNQPQHF.

This CDR3 reads CASIAGTLSNQPQHF. Here the CDR3 DNA reads TGTGCCAGCATAGCCGGGACACTCAGCAATCAGCCCCAGCATTTT. The chain is built from TRBV6-1 and TRBJ1-5, with TRBD1 as a possible D gene (6 bases). V was trimmed by 7 bases and J by 1 base, leaving 14 bases between them. CDR1 and CDR2 (germline): MNHNS, SASEGT. The CDR3 runs to 15 residues.

The V gene is TRBV13, the J gene TRBJ2-3, with 9 nucleotides matching TRBD2. Germline assignment: CDR1 PRHDT and CDR2 FYEKMQ (reference sequence). CDR3 length: 15 residues. Trimming removed 3 bases from V and 0 bases from J; junction bases left unmatched: 1. CDR3 region: CASSFLAGSTDTQYF. In DNA form, the CDR3 reads TGTGCCAGCAGCTTCCTAGCGGGGAGCACAGATACGCAGTATTTT.

The rearrangement joins TRBV7-4 to TRBJ2-5; D may match TRBD1 or TRBD2 (5 bases each). The CDR3 is 14 residues long. Looked up from germline, CDR1 is SGHVT and CDR2 is SQSDAQ. Deletions cut 9 bases from V and 2 bases from J, with 16 bases between. CDR3 amino acids: CARRGVGLQETQYF. CDR3 sequence (DNA): TGTGCCAGAAGAGGGGTAGGGTTACAAGAGACCCAGTACTTC.

The chain uses TRBV5-4 and TRBJ1-3; the D gene is possibly TRBD1 (5 bases). V was pared by 0 bases and J by 0 bases, with 7 bases between. Germline V gives CDR1 SGHNT, CDR2 YYREEE (reference sequence). The length of the CDR3 is 15 residues. The CDR3 protein is CASSLETVSGNTIYF. The CDR3 bases are TGTGCCAGCAGCTTGGAGACAGTCTCTGGAAACACCATATATTTT.

The chain links TRBV5-1 to TRBJ1-1; 7 nucleotides agree with TRBD1. This CDR3 has 13 residues. CDR1 and CDR2 (germline): SGHRS, YFSETQ. The V segment lost 1 base and the J segment 3 bases; nucleotides outside the gene matches: 0. The DNA for the CDR3 is TGCGCCAGCAGCTTGCAGGGGGACACTGAAGCTTTCTTT. Encoded protein: CASSLQGDTEAFF.

The gene calls are TRBV7-2 and TRBJ2-1, with 10 bases identical to TRBD1. Germline-derived CDR1 and CDR2 are SGHTA and FQGNSA. The CDR3 consists of 16 residues. J gave up 3 bases and V 5 bases, and 7 bases lay outside the gene matches. The CDR3, as DNA: TGTGCCAGCAGCAGACAGGGGGCGGGAGGCTACAATGAGCAGTTCTTC. Translation: CASSRQGAGGYNEQFF.

The rearrangement joins TRBV7-9 to TRBJ1-4; 9 bases line up with TRBD1. The CDR3 is 15 amino acids. V trimming: 8 bases; J trimming: 8 bases; junction bases outside the gene matches: 12. Germline CDR1 reads SEHNR; CDR2 reads FQNEAQ (reference sequence). The CDR3 coding sequence is TGTGCCAGCGCGCGGCGGGTGGACAGGGGAGAAAAACTGTTTTTT. It yields the protein CASARRVDRGEKLFF. Supplemented by reference TRBV7-9 and TRBJ1-4, the full variable domain reads DTGVSQNPRHKITKRGQNVTFRCDPISEHNRLYWYRQTLGQGPEFLTYFQNEAQLEKSRLLSDRFSAERPKGSFSTLEIQRTEQGDSAMYLCASARRVDRGEKLFFGSGTQLSVL.